One and the same sample provided the 32 T cell receptor beta chains below, sequenced in a study of blood T cell repertoires in COVID-19. Profiled with immunoSEQ multiplex PCR; TCRdb holds only in-frame clones, not every one. The data hold about 360,000 clones, with 70% to 90% observed a single time. Sequencing was done on a sample of peripheral blood. Source of these receptors: a human donor in a cohort sampled during active COVID-19.

In regard to this clone: The sample carries other DNA sequences with the same CDR3. The V gene is TRBV6-5, the J gene TRBJ2-5, with D possibly being TRBD1 (5 bases). The CDR3 has 14 residues. The germline V gene has CDR1 MNHEY and CDR2 SVGAGI. With 2 bases removed from V and 4 bases from J, the gap between germline ends came to 11 bases. CDR3 loop: CASSYTRVGETQYF. The CDR3 region has the DNA TGTGCCAGCAGTTACACCAGGGTTGGAGAGACCCAGTACTTC.

This chain's CDR3 is CASSLGGGTFGFYEQYF. The CDR3 bases are TGTGCCAGCAGTTTAGGGGGGGGGACTTTTGGATTCTACGAGCAGTACTTC. The chain recombines TRBV27 with TRBJ2-7, with TRBD2 matching over 7 bases. V trimming: 2 bases; J trimming: 3 bases; junction bases outside the gene matches: 13. The CDR3 contains 17 residues. Germline values: CDR1 MNHEY, CDR2 SMNVEV (reference sequence).

V and J are TRBV5-6 and TRBJ2-1, with 12 bases matching TRBD2. Germline V lookup: CDR1 SGHDT, CDR2 YYEEEE. J lost 8 bases, V lost 4 bases, and 16 bases had no gene match. There are 18 residues in the CDR3. The CDR3 reads CASSSPSELAGGPYEQFF. The CDR3 coding sequence is TGTGCCAGCAGCAGCCCGTCTGAACTAGCGGGGGGTCCCTATGAGCAGTTCTTC.

This clone was seen just once. The rearrangement uses TRBV4-2 and TRBJ2-2; D is possibly TRBD1 (5 bases). Germline V CDR1 and CDR2: LGHNA, YNFKEQ. This CDR3 has 17 residues. The V end was cut by 0 bases, the J end by 4 bases, with 15 bases between. The DNA for the CDR3 is TGTGCCAGCAGCCAAGACTTCGACAGATTATTCACCGGGGAGCTGTTTTTT. Protein product: CASSQDFDRLFTGELFF.

The chain recombines TRBV19 with TRBJ1-5; the D gene is possibly TRBD1 (6 bases). The CDR3 totals 13 residues. V was shortened by 7 bases and J by 1 base, with 8 bases between the two germline ends. The germline V gene has CDR1 LNHDA and CDR2 SQIVND (reference sequence). The CDR3 here is CASKDRSNQPQHF. The CDR3 nucleotides read TGTGCCAGTAAGGACAGAAGCAATCAGCCCCAGCATTTT.

Regarding this clone: This specimen includes other DNA sequences encoding the same CDR3. The chain carries TRBV3-1 (or the pseudogene TRBV3-2) and TRBJ2-7, with D uncertain. The CDR3 loop spans 12 amino acids. Germline CDR1 is LGHDT and CDR2 is YNNKEL (reference sequence). Trimming left V 3 bases short and J 1 base short, with 4 bases between. CDR3 in amino acids: CASSHSSYEQYF. CDR3 DNA: TGTGCCAGCAGCCACTCGTCCTACGAGCAGTACTTC.

The V gene is TRBV5-1, the J gene TRBJ2-1; 11 nucleotides match TRBD2. Germline V gives CDR1 SGHRS, CDR2 YFSETQ. The CDR3 runs to 17 residues. The trim removed 4 bases at V and 0 bases at J, leaving 6 bases unmatched. The CDR3 spells CASSLTSGAGSYNEQFF. CDR3 coding DNA: TGCGCCAGCAGCCTGACTAGCGGGGCGGGCTCCTACAATGAGCAGTTCTTC.

This chain links TRBV2 with TRBJ2-3; D might be TRBD1 (6 bases). Deletions cut 9 bases from V and 1 base from J, with 17 bases between. The CDR3 contains 15 residues. In germline, CDR1 is SNHLY, CDR2 FYNNEI. The CDR3 region is CASGSWGLGTDTQYF. The DNA of the CDR3 is TGTGCCAGTGGGTCGTGGGGGCTTGGCACAGATACGCAGTATTTT.

The V and J genes are TRBV19 and TRBJ1-5; D is undetermined. Trimming cost V 0 bases and J 6 bases, with 9 bases left between them. The germline V gene has CDR1 LNHDA and CDR2 SQIVND (reference sequence). The CDR3 consists of 14 residues. The CDR3 spells CASSIDRVSQPQHF. The CDR3 nucleotides are TGTGCCAGTAGTATAGATCGAGTGAGTCAGCCCCAGCATTTT.

This chain connects TRBV5-1 to TRBJ1-4; 9 nucleotides line up with TRBD1. In germline, CDR1 is SGHRS, CDR2 YFSETQ. V was clipped by 5 bases and J by 8 bases; unmatched bases: 7. This CDR3 contains 14 residues. CDR3 region: CASRIDRGDEKLFF. For the CDR3, the DNA is TGCGCCAGCAGAATTGACAGGGGGGACGAAAAACTGTTTTTT.

The genes are TRBV7-2 and TRBJ2-3; TRBD2 matches 13 bases. Germline V gene lookup returns CDR1 SGHTA and CDR2 FQGNSA. The CDR3 has 17 amino acids. The V gene end was trimmed by 5 bases and the J gene end by 3 bases; junction bases not matched to a gene: 8. CDR3 loop: CASSPRLAGGRTDTQYF. The CDR3, as DNA: TGTGCCAGCAGCCCCCGACTAGCGGGGGGCAGGACAGATACGCAGTATTTT.

This chain uses TRBV3-1 (or the pseudogene TRBV3-2) with TRBJ2-5, with D tentatively TRBD2 (6 bases). Germline assignment: CDR1 LGHDT and CDR2 YNNKEL (reference sequence). This CDR3 spans 15 amino acids. Trimming removed 1 base from V and 1 base from J, with 10 bases in between. Written as DNA, the CDR3 is TGTGCCAGCAGCCAAGTGTTGGGACTCCAAGAGACCCAGTACTTC. Translation: CASSQVLGLQETQYF.

V is TRBV5-6 and J is TRBJ2-5; D unclear. The ends were cut back, 1 base at V and 6 bases at J, with 10 bases in the middle. Germline loops: CDR1 SGHDT, CDR2 YYEEEE. CDR3 size: 13 residues. In DNA, the CDR3 is TGTGCCAGCAGCTTGCCGGGTCAAAAGACCCAGTACTTC. It encodes CASSLPGQKTQYF.

The chain links TRBV5-1 to TRBJ2-3; TRBD1 matches 9 bases. The trim removed 0 bases at V and 4 bases at J, leaving 0 bases unmatched. The CDR3 loop spans 14 amino acids. The V gene's germline CDR1 is SGHRS and CDR2 YFSETQ. DNA of the CDR3: TGCGCCAGCAGCTTGGGGACAGGGGCAGATACGCAGTATTTT. Translated, it gives CASSLGTGADTQYF. Looking up the rest from reference TRBV5-1 and TRBJ2-3 gives the full variable domain: KAGVTQTPRYLIKTRGQQVTLSCSPISGHRSVSWYQQTPGQGLQFLFEYFSETQRNKGNFPGRFSGRQFSNSRSEMNVSTLELGDSALYLCASSLGTGADTQYFGPGTRLTVL.

The chain employs TRBV6-1 and TRBJ2-1; D may be TRBD1 (5 bases). Trimming shortened V by 1 base and J by 14 bases, and 15 bases separated the two germline ends. The CDR3 covers 13 residues. Germline V gene sequence: CDR1 MNHNS, CDR2 SASEGT. The DNA of the CDR3 is TGTGCCAGCAGTGAAGTCGGCAGACAGAGAAAGTTCTTC. Encoded protein: CASSEVGRQRKFF.

This clone was seen a single time. The gene calls are TRBV6-2 or TRBV6-3 and TRBJ2-7; TRBD2 matches at 7 bases. Germline V lookup: CDR1 MNHEY, CDR2 SVGEGT. This CDR3 comprises 17 residues. Losses at the gene ends were 6 bases for V and 6 bases for J; bases not matched to a gene: 20. The CDR3 DNA sequence: TGTGCCAGCAGCCTTCACCGGGACTACCTCCACTTGGGCGAGCAGTACTTC. It translates to CASSLHRDYLHLGEQYF.

The rearrangement links TRBV29-1 to TRBJ1-4, with D perhaps TRBD1 (5 bases). Germline V CDR1 and CDR2: SQVTM, ANQGSEA. The CDR3 loop spans 16 amino acids. Trimming left V 6 bases short and J 6 bases short, with 23 bases between. The CDR3 region is CSVAGPGKFNDEKLFF. CDR3 nucleotide sequence: TGCAGCGTCGCGGGGCCGGGGAAGTTTAACGATGAAAAACTGTTTTTT.

J is TRBJ2-5 and V is TRBV5-4; D might be TRBD1 (6 bases). CDR1 is SGHNT, CDR2 YYREEE, per germline (reference sequence). The V gene lost 4 bases and the J gene lost 2 bases, with 9 bases spanning the gap. The CDR3 length is 13 residues. The CDR3 here is CASSEGQQETQYF. Here the CDR3 DNA reads TGTGCCAGCAGCGAGGGACAACAAGAGACCCAGTACTTC. The whole variable domain, filled in from reference TRBV5-4 and TRBJ2-5, reads ETGVTQSPTHLIKTRGQQVTLRCSSQSGHNTVSWYQQALGQGPQFIFQYYREEENGRGNFPPRFSGLQFPNYSSELNVNALELDDSALYLCASSEGQQETQYFGPGTRLLVL.

This chain uses TRBV15 with TRBJ1-1; D perhaps matches TRBD1 (5 bases). The V and J ends lost 5 bases and 7 bases respectively, with 14 bases between them. The CDR3 has 13 amino acids. Germline assignment: CDR1 LNHNV and CDR2 YYDKDF (reference sequence). CDR3 nucleotides: TGTGCCACCAGCTTGGACCCGCAGGGTGAAGCTTTCTTT. It encodes CATSLDPQGEAFF.

The chain is built from TRBV6-5 and TRBJ1-2; D is possibly TRBD1 (6 bases). V was clipped by 10 bases and J by 2 bases, with 17 bases between them. This CDR3 is built from 14 residues. Germline V gene sequence: CDR1 MNHEY, CDR2 SVGAGI. The CDR3 DNA follows: TGTGCCACATCGGAGGACAGTCTCAACTATGGCTACACCTTC. It specifies CATSEDSLNYGYTF.

Concerning this clone: The sample holds other DNA sequences that translate to the same CDR3. The chain uses TRBV9 and TRBJ2-2, with TRBD1 identical over 9 bases. The germline CDR1 and CDR2 sequences are SGDLS and YYNGEE. The CDR3 has 16 amino acids. Germline trimming cut 4 bases from V and 1 base from J; bases unmatched to any gene: 5. In DNA form, the CDR3 reads TGTGCCAGCAGCCCCCCGGGACAGGGGAACACCGGGGAGCTGTTTTTT. The encoded protein is CASSPPGQGNTGELFF.

The genes are TRBV2 and TRBJ1-5; 10 bases align to TRBD1. The V and J ends lost 5 bases and 8 bases, in that order; junction bases with no gene match: 9. The CDR3 is made up of 15 amino acids. The germline gives CDR1 SNHLY, CDR2 FYNNEI. The DNA for the CDR3 is TGTGCCAGCAGTCTGACAGGGGGCATGAATGAGCCCCAGCATTTT. Translated: CASSLTGGMNEPQHF.

The table lists this clone with a count of one. V is TRBV27 and J is TRBJ2-6; D unresolved. Germline V gene sequence: CDR1 MNHEY, CDR2 SMNVEV (reference sequence). This CDR3 is built from 17 residues. V lost 3 bases, J lost 0 bases, and 12 bases lay in between. The CDR3 loop is CASSFGPVNSGANVLTF. CDR3 bases: TGTGCCAGCAGTTTTGGTCCGGTAAACTCTGGGGCCAACGTCCTGACTTTC.

For the CDR3, the DNA is TGTGCCACTCGGGCGGGGCTGAGCACCGGGGAGCTGTTTTTT. Protein product: CATRAGLSTGELFF. The rearrangement uses TRBV2 and TRBJ2-2; D is possibly TRBD2 (6 bases). Trimming took off 10 bases at V and 4 bases at J, with 16 bases between the two ends. The CDR3 length is 14 residues. Germline CDR1 is SNHLY and CDR2 is FYNNEI.

The genes are TRBV12-5 and TRBJ1-1, with a weak D call TRBD1 (6 bases). Germline CDR1 and CDR2: LGHNT and FRNRAP. This CDR3 contains 15 residues. V was pared by 2 bases and J by 4 bases, with 14 bases between. The CDR3: CASGLYRDAVTEAFF. Written as DNA, the CDR3 is TGTGCTAGTGGTTTGTACAGGGACGCCGTCACTGAAGCTTTCTTT.

This chain uses TRBV27 with TRBJ2-5, with a tentative D call TRBD1 (5 bases). The V gene's germline CDR1 is MNHEY and CDR2 SMNVEV (reference sequence). The CDR3 spans 15 residues. Trimming shortened V by 5 bases and J by 5 bases, and 18 bases separated the two germline ends. CDR3 sequence reads: CASSRGAQAGETQYF. Written as DNA, the CDR3 is TGTGCCAGCAGTAGGGGCGCGCAGGCCGGCGAGACCCAGTACTTC.

The chain uses TRBV2 and TRBJ1-4, with TRBD1 identical over 11 bases. CDR3 size: 13 residues. Trimming took 7 bases from V and 8 from J; bases not matched to a gene: 3. The germline gives CDR1 SNHLY, CDR2 FYNNEI. The CDR3 sequence: CASMGQGGEKLFF. CDR3 sequence (DNA): TGTGCCAGCATGGGACAGGGGGGCGAAAAACTGTTTTTT.

The table lists this clone with a count of one. The rearrangement links TRBV2 to TRBJ2-3; D is unresolved. The CDR3 contains 11 residues. V lost 7 bases to trimming and J lost 6 bases, with 8 bases between them. Germline V gene lookup returns CDR1 SNHLY and CDR2 FYNNEI. CDR3 bases: TGTGCCAGCATTAAGCCCGATACGCAGTATTTT. This translates into CASIKPDTQYF. The full variable domain, completed using reference TRBV2 and TRBJ2-3, is EPEVTQTPSHQVTQMGQEVILRCVPISNHLYFYWYRQILGQKVEFLVSFYNNEISEKSEIFDDQFSVERPDGSNFTLKIRSTKLEDSAMYFCASIKPDTQYFGPGTRLTVL.

The chain is built from TRBV7-9 and TRBJ1-1; no clear D. The CDR3 has 16 amino acids. V lost 5 bases and J 6 bases, leaving 22 bases between the germline ends. Germline CDR1 SEHNR, CDR2 FQNEAQ (reference sequence). The CDR3 coding sequence is TGTGCCAGCAGCCCCCGGGAGGGTGGGGTCTGGGCTGAAGCTTTCTTT. This encodes CASSPREGGVWAEAFF.

V and J are TRBV7-2 and TRBJ2-7; a weak D match, TRBD2 (6 bases). V was cut by 7 bases and J by 1 base, with 17 bases left in between. Germline-derived CDR1 and CDR2 are SGHTA and FQGNSA. The CDR3 sequence is 15 residues long. The CDR3 DNA follows: TGTGCCAGCACCCCCACCCCCGGGAGATCCTACGAGCAGTACTTC. Translated: CASTPTPGRSYEQYF.

This sequence joins TRBV6-5 and TRBJ1-1; 9 nucleotides agree with TRBD1. The trim removed 0 bases at V and 6 bases at J, leaving 5 bases unmatched. The CDR3 loop spans 15 amino acids. Germline assignment: CDR1 MNHEY and CDR2 SVGAGI. CDR3: CASSYSTGGSAEAFF. The CDR3 coding sequence is TGTGCCAGCAGTTACTCAACAGGGGGCTCCGCTGAAGCTTTCTTT.

V and J are TRBV30 and TRBJ2-3; 13 bases are shared with TRBD2. Trimming took 5 bases from V and 1 from J; bases not matched to a gene: 6. Germline-derived CDR1 and CDR2 are GTSNPN and SVGIG (reference sequence). The CDR3 spans 16 residues. DNA of the CDR3: TGTGCCTGGGACTGGACTAGCGGGGGACGCACAGATACGCAGTATTTT. The encoded protein is CAWDWTSGGRTDTQYF.